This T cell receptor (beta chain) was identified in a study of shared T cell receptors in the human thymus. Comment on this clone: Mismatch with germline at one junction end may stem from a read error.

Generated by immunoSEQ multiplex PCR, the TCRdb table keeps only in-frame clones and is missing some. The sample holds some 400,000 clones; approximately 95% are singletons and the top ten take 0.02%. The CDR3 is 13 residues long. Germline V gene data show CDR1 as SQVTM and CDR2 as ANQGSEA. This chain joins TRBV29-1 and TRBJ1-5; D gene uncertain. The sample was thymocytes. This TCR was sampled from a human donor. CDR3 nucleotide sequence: TGCAGCGTTAAAGAGGATCGCGGGCAGCCCCAGCATTTT. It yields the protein CSVKEDRGQPQHF.